This T cell receptor beta chain was sequenced for a study of blood T cells in healthy people across ages. It was with a sample-barcoded 5' primer and a J-beta primer mix that a second PCR of roughly 7 to 12 cycles was run. MiXCR was run by TCRdb on the 5' RACE reads, yielding one entry per CDR3 protein. The sample holds about 750,000 distinct CDR3 sequences; roughly 50% are singletons and the top ten take approximately 41%. CDR3 length equals 13 residues. Per germline, CDR1 DFQATT and CDR2 SNEGSKA (reference sequence). The specimen sequenced was blood. The origin of this receptor is a man aged 80 or over in good health. The rearrangement links TRBV20-1 to TRBJ2-7; 9 nucleotides match TRBD1. The end of the DNA aligns better with TRBJ2-5, so the J call may be wrong. This chain's CDR3 is CSAPGQGKGTQYF. The CDR3 DNA follows: TGCAGTGCTCCCGGACAGGGGAAGGGGACCCAGTACTTC.